These T cell receptor beta chains were read from a single sample in a study of PD-L1 blockade in urothelial cancer. Assay used: immunoSEQ multiplex PCR; TCRdb lists only in-frame clones, some missing. The table has 70,000 to 95,000 clones, around 90% seen once. The sample was PBMCs, taken around atezolizumab (anti-PD-L1) treatment. All receptors derive from an elderly woman with urothelial cancer. Each CDR3 is given with its conserved first and last residue. A D gene is named only where the DNA matches it firmly. Clone size is not always given. Where it is, it says once, few, many or a class for expanded clones.

j_gene,abundance,v_gene,d_gene,len,CDR3nt,CDR3aa
TRBJ2-7,-,TRBV5-6,TRBD2,18,TGTGCCAGCAGGCGGGTGGCTAGCGGACTAGCGGGAGTCTACGAGCAGTACTTC,CASRRVASGLAGVYEQYF
TRBJ1-2,few,TRBV5-1,TRBD1,13,TGCGCCAGCAGCTCGGGACAGAGCTATGGCTACACCTTC,CASSSGQSYGYTF
TRBJ1-5,-,TRBV6-5,-,14,TGTGCCAGCAGTGCCTTCCGCGGGGATCAGCCCCAGCATTTT,CASSAFRGDQPQHF
TRBJ2-1,-,TRBV10-1,TRBD2,17,TGCGCCAGCAGCACCGGGACTAGCGGGAGGGCATACAATGAGCAGTTCTTC,CASSTGTSGRAYNEQFF
TRBJ2-1,-,TRBV2,TRBD2,16,TGTGCCAGCAGGGCCTTTGCGGGAGGTGTCCACAATGAGCAGTTCTTC,CASRAFAGGVHNEQFF
TRBJ2-3,-,TRBV5-1,-,15,TGCGCCAGCAGCTTGGGGGGACAACACACAGATACGCAGTATTTT,CASSLGGQHTDTQYF
TRBJ2-2,-,TRBV28,-,15,TGTGCCAGCAGTCCCGGGACACACAACACCGGGGAGCTGTTTTTT,CASSPGTHNTGELFF
TRBJ1-3,-,TRBV4-1,-,15,TGCGCCAGCAGCCGGGGACAAGCGGTCGGAAACACCATATATTTT,CASSRGQAVGNTIYF
TRBJ1-1,-,TRBV25-1,TRBD1,14,TGTGCCAGCATCCCGGGACAGGGAAACACTGAAGCTTTCTTT,CASIPGQGNTEAFF
TRBJ2-7,once,TRBV5-1,TRBD2,14,TGCGCCAGCGCCCGGGGGGGAGACTACTACGAGCAGTACTTC,CASARGGDYYEQYF
TRBJ2-3,-,TRBV5-6,TRBD1,15,TGTGCCAGCAGCTGGGGGACAGCGAGCACAGATACGCAGTATTTT,CASSWGTASTDTQYF
TRBJ1-2,-,TRBV7-8,-,15,TGTGCCAGCAGCTTAGGGAGCGGGGCTAACTATGGCTACACCTTC,CASSLGSGANYGYTF
TRBJ1-3,-,TRBV5-1,-,18,TGCGCCAGCAGCTCCCGCCCTGAACGGGGATCAACAGGAAACACCATATATTTT,CASSSRPERGSTGNTIYF
TRBJ2-7,-,TRBV30,-,11,TGTGCCTGGAGTGCTCTCAGGGAGCAGTACTTC,CAWSALREQYF
TRBJ2-7,-,TRBV7-2,TRBD1,15,TGTGCCAGCAGTCGGGACAGGGGGATTTCCTACGAGCAGTACTTC,CASSRDRGISYEQYF
TRBJ1-5,-,TRBV7-9,-,13,TGTGCCAGCAGCTTATCTAATAATCAGCCCCAGCATTTT,CASSLSNNQPQHF
TRBJ2-1,-,TRBV7-9,TRBD2,13,TGTGCCAGCACCAGACTAGCTTCCGACGATCAGTTCTTC,CASTRLASDDQFF
TRBJ2-5,-,TRBV29-1,TRBD2,18,TGCAGCGTTGATGGTGGGCTGGGGGGACTAGCGGGAGTAGAGACCCAGTACTTC,CSVDGGLGGLAGVETQYF
TRBJ1-4,once,TRBV5-1,-,15,TGCGCCAGCAGCTTCACGGGGGGCGAGTATGAAAAACTGTTTTTT,CASSFTGGEYEKLFF
TRBJ1-5,-,TRBV5-6,-,13,TGTGCCAGCAGCTTGGGACAACGGGAACCCCAGCATTTT,CASSLGQREPQHF
TRBJ1-2,-,TRBV28,-,13,TGTGCCAGCAGTTTACCGGGGGACTATGGCTACACCTTC,CASSLPGDYGYTF
TRBJ2-3,-,TRBV10-3,-,14,TGTGCCATCAGAGGGGGGGCTAGCACAGATACGCAGTATTTT,CAIRGGASTDTQYF
TRBJ2-1,-,TRBV28,-,15,TGTGCCAGCAGTTTGAGAGGGCCCTCCTACAATGAGCAGTTCTTC,CASSLRGPSYNEQFF
TRBJ2-2,-,TRBV19,-,15,TGTGCCAGTAGTATTACCGGGATTTCGACCGGGGAGCTGTTTTTT,CASSITGISTGELFF
TRBJ1-1,-,TRBV6-5,TRBD1,12,TGTGCCAGCAGCCCCGGGACAGGGACCGCTTTCTTT,CASSPGTGTAFF
TRBJ2-7,few,TRBV5-1,-,14,TGCGCCAGCAGCTTGGCAGGGCGAATGGACGAGCAGTACTTC,CASSLAGRMDEQYF
TRBJ2-1,-,TRBV6-6,-,14,TGTGCCAGCAGTTACGCAACAGGGTCGAATGAGCAGTTCTTC,CASSYATGSNEQFF
TRBJ1-1,once,TRBV7-9,-,13,TGTGCCAGCAGCTCCTTGGGGAGCACTGAAGCTTTCTTT,CASSSLGSTEAFF
TRBJ1-2,-,TRBV19,-,14,TGTGCCAGTACCCTGGGGGCGACTAACTATGGCTACACCTTC,CASTLGATNYGYTF
TRBJ1-2,few,TRBV28,-,13,TGTGCCAGCAGTTTAGCGGGGAACTATGGCTACACCTTC,CASSLAGNYGYTF
TRBJ2-6,-,TRBV11-2,-,16,TGTGCCAGCAGCCCTGCGGTGCAACGTGGGGCCAACGTCCTGACTTTC,CASSPAVQRGANVLTF
TRBJ2-7,-,TRBV30,-,15,TGTGCCTGGAGTCCGCCGCGGAGGCGCTCCTACGAGCAGTACTTC,CAWSPPRRRSYEQYF
TRBJ2-3,-,TRBV28,TRBD2,14,TGTGCCAGCAGTAGCGCGGGAGTTCAAGATACGCAGTATTTT,CASSSAGVQDTQYF
TRBJ1-1,-,TRBV14,-,16,TGTGCCAGCAGCCAAAAAATAACAGGGATGAACACTGAAGCTTTCTTT,CASSQKITGMNTEAFF
TRBJ1-2,few,TRBV6-5,-,13,TGTGCCAGCAGTTACTCGGACACCTATGGCTACACCTTC,CASSYSDTYGYTF
TRBJ2-1,-,TRBV7-9,-,12,TGTGCCAGCAGCTTCAGCTACAATGAGCAGTTCTTC,CASSFSYNEQFF
TRBJ2-7,-,TRBV6-1,TRBD2,15,TGTGCCAGCAGACCCGGACTAGCGGGATACTACGAGCAGTACTTC,CASRPGLAGYYEQYF
TRBJ1-1,-,TRBV6-1,TRBD1,14,TGTGCCAGCAGTGCACGTCGACAGGGCTCTGAAGCTTTCTTT,CASSARRQGSEAFF
TRBJ1-2,-,TRBV7-6,TRBD1,19,TGTGCCAGCAGCTTAGTCAATAAGGCGGGACAGGGGTTACCTTATGGCTACACCTTC,CASSLVNKAGQGLPYGYTF
TRBJ2-7,-,TRBV9,-,15,TGTGCCAGCAGCGTAGCCGATAGCGGCCTCTACGAGCAGTACTTC,CASSVADSGLYEQYF
TRBJ2-1,-,TRBV27,TRBD2,20,TGTGCCAGCAGTGGGTACGGGACTAGCGGCATTATGAGCTCCTACAATGAGCAGTTCTTC,CASSGYGTSGIMSSYNEQFF
TRBJ2-5,-,TRBV15,-,15,TGTGCCACCAGCAGAGCGGGCTCCAGCGGGGAGACCCAGTACTTC,CATSRAGSSGETQYF
TRBJ2-1,few,TRBV11-3,TRBD1,18,TGTGCCAGCAGTCCGGGACAGGGGGCGGGAAGTACCTACAATGAGCAGTTCTTC,CASSPGQGAGSTYNEQFF
TRBJ2-1,-,TRBV27,TRBD2,16,TGTGCCAGCAGCCCTCTAGCGGGAGGGGGCTACAATGAGCAGTTCTTC,CASSPLAGGGYNEQFF
TRBJ1-1,-,TRBV5-5,TRBD1,14,TGTGCCAGCAGCAGGGGACAGGGGAGCACTGAAGCTTTCTTT,CASSRGQGSTEAFF
TRBJ2-1,-,TRBV7-3,TRBD2,15,TGTGCCAGCAGCCCGGGGGCGGGAGGTTACAATGAGCAGTTCTTC,CASSPGAGGYNEQFF
TRBJ2-1,-,TRBV19,TRBD1,14,TGTGCCAGTACCCCAGGACAGGGTGATGATGAGCAGTTCTTC,CASTPGQGDDEQFF
TRBJ1-4,-,TRBV7-6,TRBD1,16,TGTGCCAGCAGCCATGGGACAGGGCTGGGAAATGAAAAACTGTTTTTT,CASSHGTGLGNEKLFF
TRBJ1-1,-,TRBV7-2,-,11,TGTGCCAGCAGCCCCCGTACTGAAGCTTTCTTT,CASSPRTEAFF
TRBJ1-3,-,TRBV28,-,15,TGTGCCAGCAGCCCAGGGTACAGCTCTGGAAACACCATATATTTT,CASSPGYSSGNTIYF
TRBJ2-2,-,TRBV5-6,-,13,TGTGCCAGCAGCTCAATCAACACCGGGGAGCTGTTTTTT,CASSSINTGELFF
TRBJ2-2,-,TRBV19,TRBD1,14,TGTGCCAGTAGTAACAGGGGGTACGCCGGGGAGCTGTTTTTT,CASSNRGYAGELFF
TRBJ1-5,once,TRBV18,-,15,TGTGCCAGCTCACTGAACCGCGGGCTTAATCAGCCCCAGCATTTT,CASSLNRGLNQPQHF
TRBJ1-2,-,TRBV19,TRBD1,13,TGTGCCAGTAATCAGGGGGCGGACTATGGCTACACCTTC,CASNQGADYGYTF